This entry lists 5 T cell receptor beta chains sequenced from one sample in a study of T-cell memory formation after mild COVID-19. TCRdb called the 5' RACE reads again in MiXCR, with one record for every CDR3 protein. There are some 130,000 distinct CDR3 sequences in the sample; roughly 6% occur only once, and roughly 2.2% lies in the top ten. The sequencing sample was made of PBMCs or a T cell subset sorted from them (not recorded which). Receptor source: an adult woman who had mild COVID-19 (a few samples of this study predate the infection). Cell type and time point are not known.

The V call is TRBV7-3, the J call TRBJ1-1, with D uncertain. CDR1 SGHTA and CDR2 FQGTGA come from the germline V gene. The CDR3 sequence is 13 residues long. Trimming pared 3 bases from V and 5 bases from J, leaving 10 bases between. The CDR3 sequence: CASSFGVRTEAFF. CDR3 DNA: TGTGCCAGCAGCTTCGGGGTCCGGACTGAAGCTTTCTTT.

CDR3 nucleotide sequence: TGCGCCAGCAGCTTTTCCGGGACTAGCATCAAACAGACCCAGTACTTC. Protein: CASSFSGTSIKQTQYF. The V call is TRBV5-1, the J call TRBJ2-5, with TRBD2 identical over 9 bases. Germline CDR1 and CDR2: SGHRS and YFSETQ. V was clipped by 2 bases and J by 6 bases; unmatched bases: 11. CDR3 size: 16 residues.

The chain combines TRBV29-1 with TRBJ1-2; D might be TRBD1 (6 bases). V was shortened by 5 bases and J by 6 bases, with 10 bases between the two germline ends. Germline V gene lookup returns CDR1 SQVTM and CDR2 ANQGSEA. The CDR3 has 11 amino acids. This CDR3 reads CSVRGANGYTF. The CDR3 region has the DNA TGCAGCGTTCGGGGGGCTAATGGCTACACCTTC. The whole variable domain, filled in from reference TRBV29-1 and TRBJ1-2, reads SAVISQKPSRDICQRGTSLTIQCQVDSQVTMMFWYRQQPGQSLTLIATANQGSEATYESGFVIDKFPISRPNLTFSTLTVSNMSPEDSSIYLCSVRGANGYTFGSGTRLTVV.

This clonotype was observed many times. The rearrangement uses TRBV29-1 and TRBJ1-2; D remains unclear. Germline V lookup: CDR1 SQVTM, CDR2 ANQGSEA. The CDR3 is made up of 14 amino acids. The V gene lost 1 base and the J gene lost 5 bases, with 14 bases spanning the gap. In DNA, the CDR3 is TGCAGCGTTGAAGCTTCGGGGTCCCCGTATGGCTACACCTTC. It is translated as CSVEASGSPYGYTF.

This clonotype was seen only a few times. The genes are TRBV10-3 and TRBJ1-2; tentatively, D is TRBD1 (6 bases). From germline, CDR1 is ENHRY and CDR2 SYGVKD. This CDR3 spans 15 amino acids. Trimming removed 4 bases from V and 4 bases from J, with 16 bases in between. The CDR3 sequence: CAISGNYRDGYGYTF. DNA for the CDR3: TGTGCCATCAGTGGGAATTACAGGGACGGCTATGGCTACACCTTC.